This record looks at one T cell receptor beta chain sequence and its context. This entry is derived from a study of T cell changes during pregnancy in multiple sclerosis. Sequenced by immunoSEQ multiplex PCR; TCRdb stores in-frame clones only, minus some. The data contain 55,000 to 70,000 clones, about 92% of them seen just once; the ten biggest clones take up around 1.7%. Germline CDR1 reads MNHNY; CDR2 reads SVGAGI (reference sequence). V lost 6 bases, J lost 0 bases, and 10 bases stayed unmatched. The CDR3 totals 16 residues. This chain joins TRBV6-6 and TRBJ1-2; 7 bases line up with TRBD1. This sample comprised peripheral blood, obtained after pregnancy. This sequence originates from a female donor with multiple sclerosis, enrolled in a pregnancy study. The CDR3 region is CASRPQVGTANYGYTF. The CDR3 nucleotides read TGTGCCAGCAGACCCCAAGTGGGGACAGCTAACTATGGCTACACCTTC.